This T cell receptor (beta chain) emerged from a study of CD8 T cells in ankylosing spondylitis. One entry per CDR3 protein results from TCRdb running MiXCR on the 5' RACE reads. This table holds fewer than 80,000 distinct CDR3 sequences, approximately 5% found once. The CDR3 contains 14 residues. Germline V lookup: CDR1 MNHEY, CDR2 SMNVEV (reference sequence). V was clipped by 5 bases and J by 4 bases, with 12 bases between them. This clonotype came up many times. Sequencing was performed on blood, either unsorted or a sorted T cell fraction (not recorded which). The rearrangement joins TRBV27 to TRBJ1-5; D ambiguous. This receptor was taken from a male donor with ankylosing spondylitis or in good health (not recorded which). The CDR3 sequence is CASSPSSENQPQHF. For the CDR3, the DNA is TGTGCCAGCAGTCCTTCATCCGAGAATCAGCCCCAGCATTTT.